These 22 T cell receptor beta chains were sequenced from one sample in a study of T cells after yellow fever vaccination. TCRdb called the 5' RACE reads again in MiXCR, with one record for every CDR3 protein. The sample has 14,000 or so distinct CDR3 sequences, 7.3% seen once; the top ten hold 1.5% to 2%. The material was PBMCs, either bulk or a sorted T-cell subset (CD4+, CD8+, memory, or dextramer-sorted; not recorded which), obtained on the day of the yellow fever booster vaccination. Every receptor here comes from a man aged 18-30 years who received the YFV17D yellow fever vaccine.

This clonotype was counted at least ten times. The chain links TRBV6-2 or TRBV6-3 to TRBJ1-5; possible D gene TRBD1, 6 bases. Germline CDR1 reads MNHEY; CDR2 reads SVGEGT. This CDR3 comprises 13 residues. Trimming took 4 bases from V and 5 from J, leaving 9 bases between them. The CDR3 nucleotides are TGTGCCAGCAGTTGGACAGACCATCAGCCCCAGCATTTT. Translated: CASSWTDHQPQHF.

The table lists this clonotype with many counts. The CDR3 bases are TGTGCCAGCAGCTTACTCCGGGGGGCAGACTTAAACACTGAAGCTTTCTTT. Amino acids: CASSLLRGADLNTEAFF. The chain uses TRBV7-2 and TRBJ1-1; weak D call: TRBD1 (6 bases). This CDR3 is 17 amino acids long. V lost 2 bases, J lost 2 bases, and 18 bases lay in between. Germline V CDR1 and CDR2: SGHTA, FQGNSA.

By share, this clonotype counts as medium-sized. The genes are TRBV7-9 and TRBJ2-1; D may be TRBD1 (5 bases). CDR1 is SEHNR, CDR2 FQNEAQ, per germline (reference sequence). The CDR3 sequence is 14 residues long. Between the trimmed V and J ends, which lost 5 bases and 3 bases, there was a span of 11 bases. The CDR3 here is CASSRDSLYNEQFF. In DNA form, the CDR3 reads TGTGCCAGCAGCCGCGACAGCCTCTACAATGAGCAGTTCTTC.

This clonotype is judged medium-sized. J is TRBJ2-1 and V is TRBV7-9; TRBD2 matches at 13 bases. The CDR3 covers 18 residues. The germline gives CDR1 SEHNR, CDR2 FQNEAQ (reference sequence). V trimming: 2 bases; J trimming: 3 bases; junction bases outside the gene matches: 7. The chain's CDR3 is CASSLPGTSGARYNEQFF. The CDR3 nucleotides are TGTGCCAGCAGCTTACCCGGGACTAGCGGGGCGCGCTACAATGAGCAGTTCTTC.

This clonotype was counted many times. V usage is TRBV24-1 and J usage is TRBJ2-5; D remains ambiguous. Germline CDR1 KGHDR, CDR2 SFDVKD. The CDR3 is 15 residues long. Trimming cost V 4 bases and J 5 bases, with 16 bases left between them. In DNA, the CDR3 is TGTGCCACCAGTGACTCCAGACCCGGGCATGAGACCCAGTACTTC. This gives the protein CATSDSRPGHETQYF.

This clonotype appeared many times. The CDR3 reads CASHSYNSPLHF. As DNA, the CDR3 is TGTGCGTCCCACTCCTATAATTCACCCCTCCACTTT. V and J are TRBV3-1 and TRBJ1-6; no clear D. The CDR3 extends over 12 amino acids. CDR1 and CDR2 (germline): LGHDT, YNNKEL (reference sequence).

This clonotype was observed many times. The genes are TRBV9 and TRBJ2-3; D possibly corresponds to TRBD2 (5 bases). Trimming removed 7 bases from V and 3 bases from J, with 18 bases in between. This CDR3 is 15 amino acids long. Germline V gene sequence: CDR1 SGDLS, CDR2 YYNGEE. CDR3 coding DNA: TGTGCCAGCTCCTCCTCGGGTAGCGCGACAGATACGCAGTATTTT. Its translation: CASSSSGSATDTQYF.

By its share, this clonotype is medium-sized. This chain connects TRBV6-2 or TRBV6-3 to TRBJ2-1; 13 bases align to TRBD2. V dropped 5 bases and J dropped 9; count of bases not matched to a gene: 7. The CDR3 runs 15 residues. Germline CDR1 is MNHEY and CDR2 is SVGEGT. CDR3 residues: CASSQTSGGLGEQFF. The CDR3 region has the DNA TGTGCCAGCAGTCAGACTAGCGGGGGGCTGGGTGAGCAGTTCTTC.

By proportion, this clonotype is medium-sized (0.01 to 0.1%). The chain couples TRBV4-3 to TRBJ2-4; weak D call: TRBD1 (6 bases). This CDR3 contains 15 residues. V was trimmed by 4 bases and J by 8 bases, leaving 18 bases between them. Per germline, CDR1 LGHNA and CDR2 YSLEER. For the CDR3, the DNA is TGCGCCAGCAGCCGAGATTACAGGGTGGGGGACATTCAGTACTTC. Translation: CASSRDYRVGDIQYF.

This clonotype came up many times. This chain uses TRBV20-1 with TRBJ2-7, with TRBD2 identical over 8 bases. With 6 bases clipped from V and 7 bases from J, the junction kept 11 bases outside the gene matches. The CDR3 runs to 13 residues. CDR1 DFQATT and CDR2 SNEGSKA come from the germline V gene (reference sequence). The CDR3 DNA reads TGCAGTGCCCCCCGGGGGGGCCCCCGGGAGCAGTACTTC. This gives the protein CSAPRGGPREQYF.

There are many counts of this clonotype. J is TRBJ2-1 and V is TRBV9; a weak D match, TRBD2 (5 bases). Trimming removed 0 bases from V and 0 bases from J, with 7 bases in between. This CDR3 has 15 residues. Per germline, CDR1 SGDLS and CDR2 YYNGEE. CDR3 region: CASSVVSGSYNEQFF. As DNA, the CDR3 is TGTGCCAGCAGCGTAGTGAGCGGCTCCTACAATGAGCAGTTCTTC.

This clonotype appeared many times. The V gene is TRBV30, the J gene TRBJ1-6; TRBD1 is a possible D gene (6 bases). V lost 0 bases to trimming and J lost 5 bases, with 8 bases between them. Germline V gene sequence: CDR1 GTSNPN, CDR2 SVGIG (reference sequence). The CDR3 is made up of 14 amino acids. The CDR3: CAWSVDSNNSPLHF. CDR3 coding DNA: TGTGCCTGGAGTGTGGACAGCAATAATTCACCCCTCCACTTT.

This clonotype was counted ten times or more. The chain recombines TRBV9 with TRBJ1-1; unclear D gene. The V gene lost 1 base and the J gene lost 2 bases, with 9 bases spanning the gap. Germline V lookup: CDR1 SGDLS, CDR2 YYNGEE. CDR3 size: 14 residues. In DNA form, the CDR3 reads TGTGCCAGCAGCGTAACCTCACATAACACTGAAGCTTTCTTT. Translation: CASSVTSHNTEAFF. Together with reference TRBV9 and TRBJ1-1, the CDR3 gives the full variable domain: DSGVTQTPKHLITATGQRVTLRCSPRSGDLSVYWYQQSLDQGLQFLIQYYNGEERAKGNILERFSAQQFPDLHSELNLSSLELGDSALYFCASSVTSHNTEAFFGQGTRLTVV.

This clonotype occurred many times. The CDR3 here is CASSPSGRGEQFF. CDR3 nucleotides: TGTGCCAGCTCACCATCCGGAAGAGGCGAGCAGTTCTTC. The chain has TRBV18 and TRBJ2-1, with D unclear. The CDR3 runs 13 residues. V lost 2 bases to trimming and J lost 10 bases, with 12 bases between them. Looked up from germline, CDR1 is KGHSH and CDR2 is LQKENI. Drawing the rest from reference TRBV18 and TRBJ2-1, the complete variable domain is NAGVMQNPRHLVRRRGQEARLRCSPMKGHSHVYWYRQLPEEGLKFMVYLQKENIIDESGMPKERFSAEFPKEGPSILRIQQVVRGDSAAYFCASSPSGRGEQFFGPGTRLTVL.

This clonotype is medium-sized (0.01 to 0.1%) by share. The chain combines TRBV11-2 with TRBJ1-6; 8 bases match TRBD1. Germline lookup yields CDR1 SGHAT and CDR2 FQNNGV. The CDR3 totals 16 residues. Trimming removed 7 bases from V and 10 bases from J; junction bases left unmatched: 15. The CDR3 loop is CASTPEGQGGLSPLHF. DNA of the CDR3: TGTGCCAGCACCCCGGAAGGACAGGGAGGACTCTCACCCCTCCACTTT.

This clonotype has a count of ten or more. This sequence joins TRBV29-1 and TRBJ1-2; D unresolved. Germline CDR1 is SQVTM and CDR2 is ANQGSEA. The ends were cut back, 6 bases at V and 4 bases at J, with 15 bases in the middle. CDR3 size: 13 residues. CDR3 loop: CSVTDGAVYGYTF. CDR3 DNA sequence: TGCAGCGTCACGGACGGTGCGGTCTATGGCTACACCTTC.

The sample holds many counts of this clonotype. The chain links TRBV20-1 to TRBJ2-3; no clear D gene. V was clipped by 5 bases and J by 0 bases, with 9 bases between them. The CDR3 is made up of 13 amino acids. Germline V gene data show CDR1 as DFQATT and CDR2 as SNEGSKA (reference sequence). For the CDR3, the DNA is TGCAGTGCTGGGCTCTATAGCACAGATACGCAGTATTTT. The encoded protein is CSAGLYSTDTQYF.

This clonotype is medium-sized by share. The CDR3 loop is CASSQPGQGPNQPQHF. DNA for the CDR3: TGCGCCAGCAGCCAGCCGGGACAGGGTCCCAATCAGCCCCAGCATTTT. The chain links TRBV4-1 to TRBJ1-5, with 9 bases lining up with TRBD1. The J segment lost 3 bases and the V segment lost 3 bases, leaving 6 bases of the junction unmatched. The germline CDR1 and CDR2 sequences are MGHRA and YSYEKL. CDR3 length: 16 amino acids.

By sample fraction, this clonotype is medium-sized. The genes are TRBV4-1 and TRBJ1-6; D is possibly TRBD1 (5 bases). Germline assignment: CDR1 MGHRA and CDR2 YSYEKL. Trimming stripped 1 base from V and 7 bases from J, with 17 bases between. The CDR3 runs 17 residues. The CDR3 bases are TGCGCCAGCAGCCAAGCTAGATTAGGGGCGGGAAATTCACCCCTCCACTTT. This encodes CASSQARLGAGNSPLHF.

This clonotype came up many times. This chain joins TRBV12-3 or TRBV12-4 and TRBJ1-5, with a tentative D call TRBD1 (5 bases). V gave up 6 bases and J gave up 3 bases, with 24 bases separating them. This CDR3 comprises 18 residues. For the CDR3, the DNA is TGTGCCAGCAGCCAGGACTTCCTCGGAGGGGTGAACAATCAGCCCCAGCATTTT. Its translation: CASSQDFLGGVNNQPQHF.

At least ten counts were recorded for this clonotype. CDR3 sequence: CASTEADTQYF. The CDR3 coding sequence is TGTGCCAGCACCGAAGCAGATACGCAGTATTTT. The chain recombines TRBV7-7 with TRBJ2-3, with D unclear. The V gene's germline CDR1 is SSHAT and CDR2 FNYEAQ (reference sequence). CDR3 length equals 11 residues. The V and J ends lost 7 bases and 4 bases respectively, with 6 bases between them. Variable domain in full (rest from reference TRBV7-7 and TRBJ2-3): GAGVSQSPRYKVTKRGQDVTLRCDPISSHATLYWYQQALGQGPEFLTYFNYEAQPDKSGLPSDRFSAERPEGSISTLTIQRTEQRDSAMYRCASTEADTQYFGPGTRLTVL.

This clonotype was detected ten times or more. The chain recombines TRBV10-1 with TRBJ2-1, with D uncertain. Germline lookup yields CDR1 WNHNN and CDR2 SYGVQD (reference sequence). The CDR3 is made up of 17 amino acids. V dropped 0 bases and J dropped 0 bases, with 12 bases sitting between them. The CDR3 DNA sequence: TGCGCCAGCAGTGAGTCTAGGCAGGAGACCTCCTACAATGAGCAGTTCTTC. Translating gives CASSESRQETSYNEQFF.